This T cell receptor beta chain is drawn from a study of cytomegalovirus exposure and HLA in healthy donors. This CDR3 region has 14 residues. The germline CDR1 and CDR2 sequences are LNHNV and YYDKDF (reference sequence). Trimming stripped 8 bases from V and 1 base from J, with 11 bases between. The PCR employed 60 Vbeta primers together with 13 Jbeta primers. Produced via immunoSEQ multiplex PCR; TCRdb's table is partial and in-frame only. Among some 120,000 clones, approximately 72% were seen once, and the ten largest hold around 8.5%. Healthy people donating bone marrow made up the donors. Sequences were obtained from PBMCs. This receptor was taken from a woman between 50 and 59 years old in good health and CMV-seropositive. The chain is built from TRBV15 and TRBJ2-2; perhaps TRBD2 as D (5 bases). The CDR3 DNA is TGTGCCACCTACTCCGGGGAGAACACCGGGGAGCTGTTTTTT. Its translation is CATYSGENTGELFF.